A selection of T cell receptor beta chains follows, all from one sample in a study of T cell responses to AZD1222 COVID-19 vaccine. This table comes from immunoSEQ multiplex PCR, and its TCRdb copy is limited to in-frame clones, with some not included. Of 150,000 to 180,000 clones listed, about 88% were seen once; the top ten hold about 20%. Specimen: peripheral blood, collected on day 0 of AZD1222 vaccination. Every receptor here comes from an adult in good health. Each CDR3 is given with its conserved first and last residue. Each record gives: J gene, clone size, V gene, D gene, CDR3 DNA, CDR3 protein. The D gene is left open where the match is weak. Expanded clones get a size class; other rows say once, few or many, or leave the size out.

>TRBJ2-7|.|TRBV14|.
TGTGCCAGCAGCCAAGGGGGACTCCCCAACTACGAGCAGTACTTC
CASSQGGLPNYEQYF
>TRBJ1-1|.|TRBV5-4|.
TGTGCCAGCAGCCCCGGACAGAAGAACACTGAAGCTTTCTTT
CASSPGQKNTEAFF
>TRBJ2-1|.|TRBV5-1|TRBD2
TGCGCCAGCAGCTTTTCTAGCGGGGTAGACAATGAGCAGTTCTTC
CASSFSSGVDNEQFF
>TRBJ2-2|.|TRBV9|.
TGTGCCAGCAGCCAGGCGACAGCCCCGAACACCGGGGAGCTGTTTTTT
CASSQATAPNTGELFF
>TRBJ2-5|.|TRBV2|TRBD2
TGTGCCAGCAGTGACGTAGCGGGAGAGACCCAGTACTTC
CASSDVAGETQYF
>TRBJ2-2|.|TRBV15|.
TGTGCCACCAGCAGGGGGACACCGAACACCGGGGAGCTGTTTTTT
CATSRGTPNTGELFF
>TRBJ2-5|.|TRBV6-1|.
TGTGCCAGCAGTGAAAATCCACAGGGGGGACTAGTTGCGGAGACCCAGTACTTC
CASSENPQGGLVAETQYF
>TRBJ2-7|.|TRBV5-1|.
TGCGCCAGCAGCTTCTCGGCAGGGATCTCCTACGAGCAGTACTTC
CASSFSAGISYEQYF
>TRBJ2-7|.|TRBV9|TRBD1
TGTGCCAGCAGCGTAGAGGGACAGGGCGGAGAGCAGTACTTC
CASSVEGQGGEQYF
>TRBJ2-3|once|TRBV5-8|.
TGTGCCAGCAACGTAGGCACAGATACGCAGTATTTT
CASNVGTDTQYF
>TRBJ1-1|once|TRBV25-1|.
TGTGCCAGCAGTGAACGGGACACACTTCGGGGCACTGAAGCTTTCTTT
CASSERDTLRGTEAFF
>TRBJ1-2|.|TRBV5-1|.
TGCGCCAGCAGCCCTCTTAGACAGGATGGCTACACCTTC
CASSPLRQDGYTF
>TRBJ2-1|.|TRBV5-1|.
TGCGCCAGCAGCTTGCTGGCTAGCCCCGAGCAGTTCTTC
CASSLLASPEQFF
>TRBJ1-4|.|TRBV7-9|.
TGTGCCAGCAGCTCCGTCACGACCGGACAGAGGGAAAAACTGTTTTTT
CASSSVTTGQREKLFF
>TRBJ2-1|.|TRBV4-1|.
TGCGCCAGCAGCCAAGATTTAGTAGGGTCGCAGTTCTTC
CASSQDLVGSQFF
>TRBJ1-1|.|TRBV5-5|.
TGTGCCAGCAGCTGGGCGGCTCTTTTCGGGGGCGCCGGCACTGAAGCTTTCTTT
CASSWAALFGGAGTEAFF
>TRBJ2-4|.|TRBV30|TRBD1
TGTGCCTGGAGAAGACAGGGGTCAGCCAAAAACATTCAGTACTTC
CAWRRQGSAKNIQYF
>TRBJ1-5|.|TRBV4-2|.
TGTGCCAGCAGCCAAAGACGCCTCGATGGCAATCAGCCCCAGCATTTT
CASSQRRLDGNQPQHF
>TRBJ1-3|.|TRBV9|.
TGTGCCAGCAGCGTACACCGTGGGGGGGCGACGAACACCATATATTTT
CASSVHRGGATNTIYF
>TRBJ2-2|.|TRBV2|.
TGTGCCAGCAGTGAGGGGGGAGACACCGGGGAGCTGTTTTTT
CASSEGGDTGELFF